What follows is one TCR beta chain and its context. CDR1 is SGHTA, CDR2 FQGNSA, per germline. The CDR3 spans 17 residues. With 1 base removed from V and 0 bases from J, the gap between germline ends came to 13 bases. In TCRdb, the RT-PCR reads were re-called with MiXCR into one record per CDR3 protein. The data contain fewer than 800,000 distinct CDR3 sequences, approximately 14% of them singletons. The source material was memory CD4+ T cells from blood. The TCR comes from a female donor in good health, serving as a healthy control. This chain links TRBV7-2 with TRBJ1-5; D remains unclear. For the CDR3, the DNA is TGTGCCAGCAGCTTAGATTACGGGCCTTATAGCAATCAGCCCCAGCATTTT. It translates to CASSLDYGPYSNQPQHF.